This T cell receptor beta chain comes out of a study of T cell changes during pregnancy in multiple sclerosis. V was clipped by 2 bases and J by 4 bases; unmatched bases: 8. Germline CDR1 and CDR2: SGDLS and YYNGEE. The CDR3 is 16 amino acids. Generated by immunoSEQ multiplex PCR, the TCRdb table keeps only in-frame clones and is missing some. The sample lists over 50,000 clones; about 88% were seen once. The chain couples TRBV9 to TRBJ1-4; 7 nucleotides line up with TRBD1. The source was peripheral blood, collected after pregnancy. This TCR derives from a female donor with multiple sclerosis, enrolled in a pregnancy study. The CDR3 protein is CASSVRGGVFNEKLFF. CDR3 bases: TGTGCCAGCAGCGTTAGAGGGGGCGTTTTTAATGAAAAACTGTTTTTT.